The clone carrying this T cell receptor (beta chain) was detected a few times. The antigen is undetermined. The study reverse transcribed the entire isolated RNA, so it sequenced expressed TCRB transcripts. The repertoire was sequenced with immunoSEQ multiplex PCR; TCRdb's copy has only in-frame clones and lacks some. The table records approximately 240,000 clones, under 20% of them present only once. From germline, CDR1 is SGHTA and CDR2 FQGNSA. CDR3 length: 11 residues. V lost 8 bases and J 8 bases, leaving 11 bases between the germline ends. This entry is derived from a study of beta chain features in type 1 diabetes. Overall study findings and caveats: Moderate but significant shortening of TCRB CDR3s was recorded in all four CD4+ subsets from Type 1 diabetes patients.

The sequence came from a man between 25 and 39 years old with type 1 diabetes. The chain carries TRBV7-2 and TRBJ2-3, with D unresolved. Material: naive CD4+ T cells from blood. DNA of the CDR3: TGTGCCAGCTCGCCCGGTGGTACGCAGTATTTT. Amino acid sequence: CASSPGGTQYF.